One sample yielded the 26 T cell receptor beta chains listed below, sequenced in a study of blood T cell repertoires in COVID-19. The repertoire was sequenced with immunoSEQ multiplex PCR; TCRdb's copy has only in-frame clones and lacks some. The profile shows fewer than 350,000 clones, roughly 88% of them singletons. The specimen sequenced was PBMCs or T cells enriched from blood (not recorded which). The receptors derive from a woman aged 40 to 50 with acute COVID-19.

J is TRBJ1-1 and V is TRBV24-1; D not certain. CDR1 is KGHDR, CDR2 SFDVKD, per germline. This CDR3 comprises 13 residues. V lost 6 bases and J 5 bases, leaving 12 bases between the germline ends. CDR3 bases: TGTGCCACCAGTCGGGAACGTGGGACTGAAGCTTTCTTT. Its protein is CATSRERGTEAFF.

The genes are TRBV15 and TRBJ2-5; no clear D gene. The CDR3 has 13 residues. In germline, CDR1 is LNHNV, CDR2 YYDKDF (reference sequence). V lost 2 bases and J 2 bases, leaving 6 bases between the germline ends. The CDR3 region has the DNA TGTGCCACCAGCAGACCCTCGCAAGAGACCCAGTACTTC. The encoded protein is CATSRPSQETQYF.

This chain links TRBV7-9 with TRBJ1-1, with a tentative D call TRBD1 (5 bases). CDR1 and CDR2 from the germline V gene are SEHNR and FQNEAQ (reference sequence). The germline V and J ends were trimmed by 11 bases and 6 bases, with 16 bases remaining between them. The CDR3 is 12 residues long. CDR3 in amino acids: CASVAQVAEAFF. In DNA, the CDR3 is TGTGCCTCCGTTGCACAGGTTGCTGAAGCTTTCTTT.

The chain recombines TRBV19 with TRBJ2-7; 8 positions agree with TRBD1. The CDR3 extends over 14 amino acids. CDR1 is LNHDA and CDR2 is SQIVND in the germline V gene (reference sequence). Trimming took 5 bases from V and 0 from J; bases not matched to a gene: 3. The CDR3 sequence: CASSPDRGSYEQYF. CDR3 in DNA: TGTGCCAGTAGTCCCGACAGGGGCTCCTACGAGCAGTACTTC.

This chain connects TRBV5-1 to TRBJ2-6, with TRBD1 as a possible D gene (6 bases). From germline, CDR1 is SGHRS and CDR2 YFSETQ. V was pared by 6 bases and J by 0 bases, with 10 bases between. CDR3 length equals 15 residues. Here the CDR3 DNA reads TGCGCCAGCACCGGACAGAGCTCTGGGGCCAACGTCCTGACTTTC. Translating it yields CASTGQSSGANVLTF.

This clone has a single count. V and J are TRBV19 and TRBJ1-4; D gene unclear. V was clipped by 6 bases and J by 8 bases, with 16 bases between them. CDR1 is LNHDA and CDR2 is SQIVND in the germline V gene (reference sequence). The CDR3 runs 14 residues. The CDR3 region is CASSSAGREEKLFF. The CDR3 nucleotides are TGTGCCAGTAGCTCAGCGGGTCGGGAGGAAAAACTGTTTTTT.

The chain employs TRBV27 and TRBJ2-3, with a tentative D call TRBD1 (6 bases). Germline CDR1 is MNHEY and CDR2 is SMNVEV (reference sequence). V was trimmed by 4 bases and J by 8 bases, leaving 13 bases between them. The CDR3 covers 13 residues. In DNA form, the CDR3 reads TGTGCCAGCAGTTCCCACAGGGCTGGTACGCAGTATTTT. Translation gives CASSSHRAGTQYF.

This clone appeared a single time. The chain couples TRBV7-3 to TRBJ2-1; 7 nucleotides line up with TRBD1. In germline, CDR1 is SGHTA, CDR2 FQGTGA. The CDR3 consists of 13 residues. Trimming at V came to 6 bases and at J to 6 bases, leaving 5 bases not matched to a gene. CDR3 loop: CASSTQGFNEQFF. The CDR3, as DNA: TGTGCCAGCAGTACACAGGGGTTCAATGAGCAGTTCTTC.

The V call is TRBV6-2 or TRBV6-3, the J call TRBJ1-1, with 12 nucleotides matching TRBD1. The CDR3 has 16 amino acids. V lost 7 bases to trimming and J lost 5 bases; unmatched junction nucleotides: 11. Looked up from germline, CDR1 is MNHEY and CDR2 is SVGEGT. The DNA of the CDR3 is TGTGCCAGCACCCCCCCGGGACAGGGGGCGAAAACTGAAGCTTTCTTT. Encoded protein: CASTPPGQGAKTEAFF.

The chain has TRBV30 and TRBJ1-1; D gene ambiguous. Trimming took off 0 bases at V and 0 bases at J, with 23 bases between the two ends. The CDR3 has 19 amino acids. Germline lookup yields CDR1 GTSNPN and CDR2 SVGIG (reference sequence). CDR3 in amino acids: CAWSVGDLTSIHMNTEAFF. CDR3 DNA: TGTGCCTGGAGTGTAGGAGATCTAACATCCATCCACATGAACACTGAAGCTTTCTTT.

This chain connects TRBV28 to TRBJ2-5; D is perhaps TRBD2 (6 bases). Trimming stripped 3 bases from V and 5 bases from J, with 19 bases between. The CDR3 totals 16 residues. The germline CDR1 and CDR2 sequences are MDHEN and SYDVKM. The CDR3, as DNA: TGTGCCAGCAGTTTCTCGGGACTTGACGTCCGGGAGACCCAGTACTTC. Its translation: CASSFSGLDVRETQYF. Full variable domain (remainder filled in from reference TRBV28 and TRBJ2-5): DVKVTQSSRYLVKRTGEKVFLECVQDMDHENMFWYRQDPGLGLRLIYFSYDVKMKEKGDIPEGYSVSREKKERFSLILESASTNQTSMYLCASSFSGLDVRETQYFGPGTRLLVL.

This clone is a singleton in its sample. J is TRBJ2-1 and V is TRBV10-1, with TRBD2 as a possible D gene (5 bases). CDR3 length: 13 residues. The germline V and J ends were trimmed by 4 bases and 4 bases, with 8 bases remaining between them. Per the germline V gene, CDR1 is WNHNN and CDR2 is SYGVQD (reference sequence). The DNA of the CDR3 is TGCGCCAGCAGTGGGAGGCCATACAATGAGCAGTTCTTC. Translation gives CASSGRPYNEQFF.

This clone was counted a few times. The V call is TRBV27, the J call TRBJ2-1; 8 bases match TRBD1. After removal of 6 bases from V and 6 bases from J, the junction contained 10 bases not matched to a gene. Germline CDR1 is MNHEY and CDR2 is SMNVEV (reference sequence). The CDR3 covers 15 residues. The CDR3 sequence is CASRLGRQGSNEQFF. For the CDR3, the DNA is TGTGCCAGCAGGCTCGGACGACAGGGGTCCAATGAGCAGTTCTTC.

The chain couples TRBV4-3 to TRBJ2-7; a possible D gene is TRBD1 (5 bases). Germline values: CDR1 LGHNA, CDR2 YSLEER. CDR3 size: 17 residues. V was cut by 0 bases and J by 2 bases, with 17 bases left in between. CDR3 sequence reads: CASSQEGHRLKAYEQYF. The DNA for the CDR3 is TGCGCCAGCAGCCAAGAGGGGCACAGGTTGAAGGCCTACGAGCAGTACTTC.

The V and J genes are TRBV25-1 and TRBJ1-3; no reliable D call. CDR3 size: 12 residues. Germline-derived CDR1 and CDR2 are MGHDK and SYGVNS. V lost 5 bases and J lost 8, with 10 bases in between. The DNA of the CDR3 is TGTGCCAGCAGTTCCAATTCAGACACCATATATTTT. Translation gives CASSSNSDTIYF. Combining the CDR3 with reference TRBV25-1 and TRBJ1-3 gives the whole variable domain EADIYQTPRYLVIGTGKKITLECSQTMGHDKMYWYQQDPGMELHLIHYSYGVNSTEKGDLSSESTVSRIRTEHFPLTLESARPSHTSQYLCASSSNSDTIYFGEGSWLTVV.

This chain links TRBV3-1 (or the pseudogene TRBV3-2) with TRBJ2-5, with 9 bases fitting TRBD2. Germline V gene data show CDR1 as LGHDT and CDR2 as YNNKEL (reference sequence). The CDR3 has 15 amino acids. V shed 1 base, J shed 2 bases, and the junction held 2 bases outside the gene matches. CDR3 sequence reads: CASSQGAGGQETQYF. Here the CDR3 DNA reads TGTGCCAGCAGCCAAGGAGCGGGGGGACAAGAGACCCAGTACTTC.

As for this clone: Other nucleotide sequences in the sample specify the same CDR3. This chain connects TRBV2 to TRBJ2-5; tentative D call: TRBD2 (7 bases). There are 13 residues in the CDR3. Germline V gives CDR1 SNHLY, CDR2 FYNNEI. V lost 6 bases, J lost 5 bases, and 13 bases lay in between. The CDR3 DNA reads as TGTGCCAGCAGGGTCGGGGGGCAGGAGACCCAGTACTTC. Its protein is CASRVGGQETQYF.

This clone came up once. J is TRBJ2-5 and V is TRBV24-1; weak D call: TRBD1 (5 bases). The V end was cut by 0 bases, the J end by 2 bases, with 6 bases between. The CDR3 runs to 14 residues. CDR1 and CDR2 (germline): KGHDR, SFDVKD. The CDR3 protein is CATSDLGAQETQYF. DNA for the CDR3: TGTGCCACCAGTGATTTGGGGGCTCAAGAGACCCAGTACTTC.

The chain has TRBV18 and TRBJ1-2; possible D gene TRBD1, 5 bases. V lost 4 bases, J lost 4 bases, and 13 bases lay in between. CDR3 length equals 14 residues. Germline CDR1 reads KGHSH; CDR2 reads LQKENI. The CDR3: CASSQEQQGYGYTF. CDR3 DNA: TGTGCCAGCTCACAGGAACAGCAGGGCTATGGCTACACCTTC.

The genes are TRBV7-9 and TRBJ1-2, with a weak D call TRBD1 (6 bases). The CDR3 runs 14 residues. CDR1 is SEHNR and CDR2 is FQNEAQ in the germline V gene (reference sequence). Deletions cut 3 bases from V and 2 bases from J, with 10 bases between. Here the CDR3 reads CASSLADRNYGYTF. The CDR3 coding sequence is TGTGCCAGCAGCTTGGCCGACAGGAACTATGGCTACACCTTC.

In DNA form, the CDR3 reads TGTGCCAGCAGCGCCGACGGCCTAGCAACCTACGAGCAGTACTTC. Its translation: CASSADGLATYEQYF. The chain joins TRBV9 to TRBJ2-7, with D tentatively TRBD2 (5 bases). CDR1 SGDLS and CDR2 YYNGEE come from the germline V gene. Trimming shortened V by 3 bases and J by 2 bases, and 15 bases separated the two germline ends. CDR3 length: 15 amino acids.

The chain has TRBV19 and TRBJ1-4; 8 bases agree with TRBD1. CDR1 is LNHDA and CDR2 is SQIVND in the germline V gene (reference sequence). J lost 0 bases, V lost 8 bases, and 11 bases had no gene match. This CDR3 has 17 residues. CDR3 sequence: CASFGGPRGPTNEKLFF. In DNA, the CDR3 is TGTGCCAGTTTCGGGGGCCCCAGGGGGCCAACTAATGAAAAACTGTTTTTT. The variable domain in full, completed from reference TRBV19 and TRBJ1-4, reads DGGITQSPKYLFRKEGQNVTLSCEQNLNHDAMYWYRQDPGQGLRLIYYSQIVNDFQKGDIAEGYSVSREKKESFPLTVTSAQKNPTAFYLCASFGGPRGPTNEKLFFGSGTQLSVL.

The chain employs TRBV7-2 and TRBJ2-2; a weak D match, TRBD2 (5 bases). V lost 3 bases and J 0 bases, leaving 8 bases between the germline ends. The CDR3 has 15 amino acids. Germline V gene sequence: CDR1 SGHTA, CDR2 FQGNSA. Here the CDR3 reads CASSFAGTNTGELFF. The CDR3 bases are TGTGCCAGCAGCTTTGCCGGGACGAACACCGGGGAGCTGTTTTTT.

This sequence joins TRBV19 and TRBJ2-2; D call uncertain. The ends were cut back, 5 bases at V and 2 bases at J, with 3 bases in the middle. CDR3 size: 12 residues. Per the germline V gene, CDR1 is LNHDA and CDR2 is SQIVND (reference sequence). CDR3 sequence (DNA): TGTGCCAGTAGTCTCAACACCGGGGAGCTGTTTTTT. Translation: CASSLNTGELFF.

The gene calls are TRBV5-4 and TRBJ2-3; TRBD1 agrees at 8 bases. Losses at the gene ends were 4 bases for V and 0 bases for J; bases not matched to a gene: 7. The CDR3 runs to 16 residues. Germline V CDR1 and CDR2: SGHNT, YYREEE (reference sequence). This CDR3 reads CASSLRTGRSTDTQYF. Here the CDR3 DNA reads TGTGCCAGCAGCCTCCGGACAGGGCGTAGCACAGATACGCAGTATTTT.

The gene calls are TRBV25-1 and TRBJ2-3; TRBD1 aligns across 9 bases. The CDR3 covers 15 residues. Trimming took 6 bases from V and 0 from J; bases not matched to a gene: 4. Germline CDR1 is MGHDK and CDR2 is SYGVNS. In DNA, the CDR3 is TGTGCCAGCAGAGACAGGGGGATTAGCACAGATACGCAGTATTTT. It codes for CASRDRGISTDTQYF.